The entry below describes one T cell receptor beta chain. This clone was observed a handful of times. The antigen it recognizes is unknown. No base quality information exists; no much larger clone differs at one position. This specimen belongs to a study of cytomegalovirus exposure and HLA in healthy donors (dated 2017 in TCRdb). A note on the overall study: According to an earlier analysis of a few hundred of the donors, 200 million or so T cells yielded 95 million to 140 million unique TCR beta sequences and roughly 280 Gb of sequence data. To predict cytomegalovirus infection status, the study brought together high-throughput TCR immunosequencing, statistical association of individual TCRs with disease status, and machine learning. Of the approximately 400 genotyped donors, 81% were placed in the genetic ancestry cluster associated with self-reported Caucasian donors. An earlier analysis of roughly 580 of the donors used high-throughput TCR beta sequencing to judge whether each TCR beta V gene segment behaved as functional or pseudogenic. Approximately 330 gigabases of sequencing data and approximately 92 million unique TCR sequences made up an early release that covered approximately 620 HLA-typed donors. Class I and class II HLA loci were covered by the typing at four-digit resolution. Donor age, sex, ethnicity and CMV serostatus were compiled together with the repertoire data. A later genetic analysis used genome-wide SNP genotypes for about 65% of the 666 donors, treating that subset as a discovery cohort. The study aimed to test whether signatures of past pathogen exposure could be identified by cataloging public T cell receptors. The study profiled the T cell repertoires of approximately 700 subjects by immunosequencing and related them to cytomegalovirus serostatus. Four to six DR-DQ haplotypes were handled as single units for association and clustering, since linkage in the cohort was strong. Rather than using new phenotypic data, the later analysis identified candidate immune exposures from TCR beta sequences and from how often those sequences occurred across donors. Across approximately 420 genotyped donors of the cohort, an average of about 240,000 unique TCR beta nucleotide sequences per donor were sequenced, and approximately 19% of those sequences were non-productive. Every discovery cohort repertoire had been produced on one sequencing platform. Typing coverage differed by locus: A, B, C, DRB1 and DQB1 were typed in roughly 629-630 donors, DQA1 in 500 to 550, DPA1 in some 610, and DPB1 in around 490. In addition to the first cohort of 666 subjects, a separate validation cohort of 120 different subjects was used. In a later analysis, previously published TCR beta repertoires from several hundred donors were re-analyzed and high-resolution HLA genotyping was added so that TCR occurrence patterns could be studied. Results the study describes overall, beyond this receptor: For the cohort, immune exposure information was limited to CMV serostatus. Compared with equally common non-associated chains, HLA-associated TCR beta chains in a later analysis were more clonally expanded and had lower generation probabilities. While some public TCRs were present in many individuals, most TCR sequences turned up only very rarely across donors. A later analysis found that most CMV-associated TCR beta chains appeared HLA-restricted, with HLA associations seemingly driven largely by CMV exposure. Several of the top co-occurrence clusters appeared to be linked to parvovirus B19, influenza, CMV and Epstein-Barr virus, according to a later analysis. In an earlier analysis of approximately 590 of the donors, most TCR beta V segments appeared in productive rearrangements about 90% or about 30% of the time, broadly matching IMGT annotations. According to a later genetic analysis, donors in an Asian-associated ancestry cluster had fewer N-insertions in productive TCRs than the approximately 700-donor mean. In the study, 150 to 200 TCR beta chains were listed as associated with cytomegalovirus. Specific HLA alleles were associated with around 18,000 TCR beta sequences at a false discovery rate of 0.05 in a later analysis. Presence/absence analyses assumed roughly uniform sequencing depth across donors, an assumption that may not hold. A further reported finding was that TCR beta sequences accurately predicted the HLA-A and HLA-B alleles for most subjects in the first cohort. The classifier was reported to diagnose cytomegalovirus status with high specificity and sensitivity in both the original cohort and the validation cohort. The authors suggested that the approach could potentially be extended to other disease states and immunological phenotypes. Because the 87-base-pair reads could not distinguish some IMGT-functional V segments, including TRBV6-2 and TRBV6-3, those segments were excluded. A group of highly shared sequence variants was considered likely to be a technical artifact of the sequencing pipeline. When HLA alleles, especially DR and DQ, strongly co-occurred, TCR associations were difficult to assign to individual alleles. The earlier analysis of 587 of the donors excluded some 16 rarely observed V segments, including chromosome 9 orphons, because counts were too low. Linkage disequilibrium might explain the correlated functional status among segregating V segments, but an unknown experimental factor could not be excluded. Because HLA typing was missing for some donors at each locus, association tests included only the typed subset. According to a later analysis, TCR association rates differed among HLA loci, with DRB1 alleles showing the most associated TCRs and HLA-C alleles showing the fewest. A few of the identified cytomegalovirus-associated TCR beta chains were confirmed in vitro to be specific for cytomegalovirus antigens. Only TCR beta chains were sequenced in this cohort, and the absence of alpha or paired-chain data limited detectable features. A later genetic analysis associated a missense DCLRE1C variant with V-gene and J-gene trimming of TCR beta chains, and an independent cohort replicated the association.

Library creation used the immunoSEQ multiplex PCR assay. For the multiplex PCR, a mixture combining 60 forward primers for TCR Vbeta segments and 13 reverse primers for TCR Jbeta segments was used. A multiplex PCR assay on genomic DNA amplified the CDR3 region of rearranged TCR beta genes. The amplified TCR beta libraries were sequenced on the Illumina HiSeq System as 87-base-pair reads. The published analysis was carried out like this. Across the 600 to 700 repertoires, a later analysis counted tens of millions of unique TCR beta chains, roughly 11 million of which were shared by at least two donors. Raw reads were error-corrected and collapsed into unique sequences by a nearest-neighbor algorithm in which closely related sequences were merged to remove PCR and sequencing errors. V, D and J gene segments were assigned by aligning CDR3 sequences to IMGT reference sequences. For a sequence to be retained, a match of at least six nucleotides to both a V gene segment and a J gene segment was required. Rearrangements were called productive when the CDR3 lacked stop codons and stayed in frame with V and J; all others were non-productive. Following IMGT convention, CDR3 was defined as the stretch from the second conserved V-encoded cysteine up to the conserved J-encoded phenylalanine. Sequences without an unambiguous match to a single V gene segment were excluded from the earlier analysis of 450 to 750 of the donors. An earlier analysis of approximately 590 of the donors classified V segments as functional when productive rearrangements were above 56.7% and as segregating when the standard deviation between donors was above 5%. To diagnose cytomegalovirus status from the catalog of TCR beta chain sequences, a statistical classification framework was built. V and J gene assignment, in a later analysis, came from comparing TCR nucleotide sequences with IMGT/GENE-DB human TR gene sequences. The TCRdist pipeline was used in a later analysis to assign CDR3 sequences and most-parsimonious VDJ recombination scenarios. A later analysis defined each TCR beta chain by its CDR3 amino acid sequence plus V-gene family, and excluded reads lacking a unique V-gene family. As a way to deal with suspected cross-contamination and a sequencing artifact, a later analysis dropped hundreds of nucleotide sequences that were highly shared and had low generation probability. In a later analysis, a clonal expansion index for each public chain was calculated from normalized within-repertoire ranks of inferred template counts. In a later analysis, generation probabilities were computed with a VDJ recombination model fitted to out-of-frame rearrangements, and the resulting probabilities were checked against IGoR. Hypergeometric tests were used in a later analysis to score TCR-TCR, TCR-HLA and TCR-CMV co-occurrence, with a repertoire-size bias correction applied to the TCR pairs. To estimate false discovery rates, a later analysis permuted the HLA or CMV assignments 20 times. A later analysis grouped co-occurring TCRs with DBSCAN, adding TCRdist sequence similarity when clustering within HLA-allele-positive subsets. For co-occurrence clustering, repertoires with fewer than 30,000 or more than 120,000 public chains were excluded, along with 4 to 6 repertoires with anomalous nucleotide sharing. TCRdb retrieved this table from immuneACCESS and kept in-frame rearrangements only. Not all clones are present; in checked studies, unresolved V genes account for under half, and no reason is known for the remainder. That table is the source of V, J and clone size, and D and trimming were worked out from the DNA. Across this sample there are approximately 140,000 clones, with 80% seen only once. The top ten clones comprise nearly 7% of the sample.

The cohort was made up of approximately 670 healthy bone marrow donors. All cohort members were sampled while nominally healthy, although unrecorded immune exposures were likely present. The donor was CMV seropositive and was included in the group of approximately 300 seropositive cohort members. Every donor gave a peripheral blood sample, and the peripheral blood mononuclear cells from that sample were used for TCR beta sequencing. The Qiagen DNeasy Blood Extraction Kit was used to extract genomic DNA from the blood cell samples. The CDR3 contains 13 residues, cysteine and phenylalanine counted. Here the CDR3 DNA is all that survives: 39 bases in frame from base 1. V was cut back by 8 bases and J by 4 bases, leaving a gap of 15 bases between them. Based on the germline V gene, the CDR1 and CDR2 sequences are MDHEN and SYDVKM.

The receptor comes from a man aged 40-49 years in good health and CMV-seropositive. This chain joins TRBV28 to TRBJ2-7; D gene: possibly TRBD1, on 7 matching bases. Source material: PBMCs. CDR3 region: CASGAGQPYEQYF. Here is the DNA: TGTGCCAGCGGGGCGGGACAGCCGTACGAGCAGTACTTC.